The 27 T cell receptor beta chains in this list originate from one sample, sequenced in a study of cytomegalovirus exposure and HLA in healthy donors. The PCR employed 60 Vbeta primers together with 13 Jbeta primers. The repertoire was sequenced with immunoSEQ multiplex PCR; TCRdb's copy has only in-frame clones and lacks some. The table records around 150,000 clones, approximately 80% of them present only once. Sample: PBMCs. These receptors originate from a man aged 25 to 45 in good health and CMV-seropositive.

This clone was detected a few times. V usage is TRBV6-1 and J usage is TRBJ2-3; TRBD2 agrees at 7 bases. CDR1 and CDR2 (germline): MNHNS, SASEGT. The ends lost 2 bases at V and 2 bases at J; junction bases unmatched: 10. CDR3 length equals 17 residues. The CDR3 loop is CASSEFFPGLPTDTQYF. DNA of the CDR3: TGTGCCAGCAGTGAATTTTTCCCGGGACTACCCACAGATACGCAGTATTTT.

The chain employs TRBV28 and TRBJ2-7; possible D gene TRBD1, 6 bases. This CDR3 spans 16 amino acids. The ends were cut back, 6 bases at V and 0 bases at J, with 18 bases in the middle. Germline values: CDR1 MDHEN, CDR2 SYDVKM. The chain's CDR3 is CASSSLGGVRSYEQYF. Here the CDR3 DNA reads TGTGCCAGCAGCTCATTAGGGGGAGTTCGCTCCTACGAGCAGTACTTC.

The rearrangement uses TRBV4-3 and TRBJ1-1; TRBD1 aligns across 9 bases. Looked up from germline, CDR1 is LGHNA and CDR2 is YSLEER. Trimming cost V 6 bases and J 5 bases; bases outside gene matches: 7. This CDR3 is built from 14 residues. CDR3 in amino acids: CASRTKTGGTEAFF. CDR3 in DNA: TGCGCCAGCAGGACAAAGACAGGGGGAACTGAAGCTTTCTTT.

The chain is built from TRBV7-9 and TRBJ1-1, with TRBD1 matching over 7 bases. The CDR3 sequence is 17 residues long. V trimming: 6 bases; J trimming: 6 bases; junction bases outside the gene matches: 19. Germline V CDR1 and CDR2: SEHNR, FQNEAQ (reference sequence). CDR3: CASSSIGGRSGESEAFF. CDR3 nucleotides: TGTGCCAGCAGTTCTATAGGGGGCCGATCAGGGGAGTCTGAAGCTTTCTTT. Full variable domain (remainder filled in from reference TRBV7-9 and TRBJ1-1): DTGVSQNPRHKITKRGQNVTFRCDPISEHNRLYWYRQTLGQGPEFLTYFQNEAQLEKSRLLSDRFSAERPKGSFSTLEIQRTEQGDSAMYLCASSSIGGRSGESEAFFGQGTRLTVV.

The CDR3 is CASSLGTSGSSYEQYF. CDR3 DNA sequence: TGTGCCAGCAGCTTAGGGACTAGCGGGAGCTCCTACGAGCAGTACTTC. This chain links TRBV7-9 with TRBJ2-7, with TRBD2 matching 13 bases. The V and J ends lost 1 base and 0 bases, in that order; junction bases with no gene match: 0. The germline V gene has CDR1 SEHNR and CDR2 FQNEAQ (reference sequence). CDR3 size: 16 residues.

For the CDR3, the DNA is TGTGCCAGCAGTACTGGACAGGGTCCGTACGAGCAGTACTTC. Translated, it gives CASSTGQGPYEQYF. V and J are TRBV2 and TRBJ2-7, with 8 bases matching TRBD1. V was pared by 5 bases and J by 4 bases, with 7 bases of the junction left unmatched. Germline assignment: CDR1 SNHLY and CDR2 FYNNEI. The CDR3 runs to 14 residues.

This sequence joins TRBV6-4 and TRBJ2-2; TRBD1 aligns across 9 bases. The CDR3 has 14 residues. The V gene's germline CDR1 is MRHNA and CDR2 SNTAGT. V lost 6 bases to trimming and J lost 3 bases; unmatched junction nucleotides: 2. CDR3 loop: CASRGQGHTGELFF. CDR3 bases: TGTGCCAGCAGAGGACAGGGGCACACCGGGGAGCTGTTTTTT.

CDR3 loop: CASSLFPGESYEQYF. CDR3 in DNA: TGTGCCAGCAGTTTATTTCCAGGGGAGAGCTACGAGCAGTACTTC. J is TRBJ2-7 and V is TRBV28; tentatively, D is TRBD1 (6 bases). The CDR3 loop spans 15 amino acids. V lost 1 base, J lost 3 bases, and 13 bases lay in between. Germline CDR1 and CDR2: MDHEN and SYDVKM.

This clone showed up just once. The rearrangement joins TRBV5-1 to TRBJ2-3, with 7 bases aligning to TRBD1. The CDR3 loop spans 14 amino acids. J was trimmed by 0 bases and V by 4 bases; bases with no gene match: 2. CDR1 and CDR2 (germline): SGHRS, YFSETQ. CDR3 sequence reads: CASSQGQSTDTQYF. In nucleotides, the CDR3 is TGCGCCAGCAGCCAGGGACAGAGCACAGATACGCAGTATTTT.

This clone was found once. The rearrangement uses TRBV18 and TRBJ2-1, with D uncertain. V was cut by 2 bases and J by 6 bases, with 11 bases left in between. Germline V gene data show CDR1 as KGHSH and CDR2 as LQKENI. This CDR3 is 14 amino acids long. The CDR3 here is CASSPGARSNEQFF. In nucleotides, the CDR3 is TGTGCCAGCTCACCAGGCGCCAGGTCCAATGAGCAGTTCTTC. Supplemented by reference TRBV18 and TRBJ2-1, the full variable domain reads NAGVMQNPRHLVRRRGQEARLRCSPMKGHSHVYWYRQLPEEGLKFMVYLQKENIIDESGMPKERFSAEFPKEGPSILRIQQVVRGDSAAYFCASSPGARSNEQFFGPGTRLTVL.

V usage is TRBV29-1 and J usage is TRBJ1-2; 10 bases agree with TRBD1. Germline-derived CDR1 and CDR2 are SQVTM and ANQGSEA. V lost 2 bases to trimming and J lost 13 bases; unmatched junction nucleotides: 7. CDR3 length equals 12 residues. CDR3 bases: TGCAGCGTTGAAAGGGGACAGGGGTTTACCACCTTC. The encoded protein is CSVERGQGFTTF. Using reference TRBV29-1 and TRBJ1-2 for the parts outside the CDR3, the full variable domain is SAVISQKPSRDICQRGTSLTIQCQVDSQVTMMFWYRQQPGQSLTLIATANQGSEATYESGFVIDKFPISRPNLTFSTLTVSNMSPEDSSIYLCSVERGQGFTTFGSGTRLTVV.

J is TRBJ1-5 and V is TRBV7-9, with TRBD1 as a possible D gene (5 bases). The CDR3 is 12 residues long. Germline V CDR1 and CDR2: SEHNR, FQNEAQ (reference sequence). The V gene lost 4 bases and the J gene lost 5 bases, with 6 bases spanning the gap. CDR3 amino acids: CASSSGDQPQHF. For the CDR3, the DNA is TGTGCCAGCAGCTCGGGGGATCAGCCCCAGCATTTT.

This sequence joins TRBV11-2 and TRBJ2-7, with a possible D match to TRBD1 (6 bases). There are 14 residues in the CDR3. Looked up from germline, CDR1 is SGHAT and CDR2 is FQNNGV. V shed 5 bases and J shed 0 bases, with 11 bases lying between them. The CDR3 here is CASSMLTGSYEQYF. In DNA form, the CDR3 reads TGTGCCAGCAGCATGCTGACAGGCTCCTACGAGCAGTACTTC.

The chain has TRBV28 and TRBJ2-7; no clear D gene. Trimming left V 7 bases short and J 3 bases short, with 16 bases between. Germline V CDR1 and CDR2: MDHEN, SYDVKM. The CDR3 runs 14 residues. CDR3 nucleotides: TGTGCCAGCACTCCACGGAGTCTCCTCTACGAGCAGTACTTC. It encodes CASTPRSLLYEQYF. The full variable domain, rest sourced from reference TRBV28 and TRBJ2-7, is DVKVTQSSRYLVKRTGEKVFLECVQDMDHENMFWYRQDPGLGLRLIYFSYDVKMKEKGDIPEGYSVSREKKERFSLILESASTNQTSMYLCASTPRSLLYEQYFGPGTRLTVT.

This clone appeared once. This chain connects TRBV2 to TRBJ1-5, with 11 bases matching TRBD1. This CDR3 comprises 16 residues. Trimming removed 4 bases from V and 7 bases from J; junction bases left unmatched: 9. Germline CDR1 and CDR2: SNHLY and FYNNEI. The CDR3 nucleotides read TGTGCCAGCAGTGGGCCCGGACAGGGGGCGGGACAGCCCCAGCATTTT. Translation gives CASSGPGQGAGQPQHF.

This chain uses TRBV27 with TRBJ2-3, with TRBD2 matching 7 bases. The V segment lost 6 bases and the J segment 2 bases; nucleotides outside the gene matches: 8. CDR1 and CDR2 (germline): MNHEY, SMNVEV (reference sequence). This CDR3 has 15 amino acids. The DNA for the CDR3 is TGTGCCAGCAGCCCTCTAGCGGCCTCCACAGATACGCAGTATTTT. Residues: CASSPLAASTDTQYF.

This clone showed up just a few times. This chain uses TRBV30 with TRBJ1-4; 10 bases match TRBD1. The V gene's germline CDR1 is GTSNPN and CDR2 SVGIG (reference sequence). The CDR3 loop spans 13 amino acids. V was clipped by 5 bases and J by 7 bases; unmatched bases: 4. The CDR3 DNA follows: TGTGCCTGGTCGGGACAGGGGTTTGAAAAACTGTTTTTT. This codes for CAWSGQGFEKLFF.

V usage is TRBV11-2 and J usage is TRBJ2-3; 11 bases match TRBD2. This CDR3 is built from 16 residues. The germline V gene has CDR1 SGHAT and CDR2 FQNNGV. V gave up 5 bases and J gave up 3 bases; unmatched junction bases: 7. DNA of the CDR3: TGTGCCAGCAGCCCTAGCGGGGGGCGTAGGACAGATACGCAGTATTTT. Translating gives CASSPSGGRRTDTQYF.

The chain has TRBV27 and TRBJ2-3, with TRBD1 identical over 12 bases. The CDR3 covers 18 residues. Germline CDR1 reads MNHEY; CDR2 reads SMNVEV (reference sequence). After removal of 2 bases from V and 4 bases from J, the junction contained 10 bases not matched to a gene. The CDR3 nucleotides read TGTGCCAGCAGTTTAATAGCGGGGGGACAGGGGGCCGCAGATACGCAGTATTTT. Residues: CASSLIAGGQGAADTQYF.

The chain couples TRBV27 to TRBJ1-4; 9 nucleotides match TRBD1. CDR3 size: 16 residues. Germline-derived CDR1 and CDR2 are MNHEY and SMNVEV (reference sequence). V shed 0 bases and J 8 bases; nucleotides not matched to a gene: 7. The CDR3 bases are TGTGCCAGCAGTTTATCCCCCGGGACAGGGAAAGAAAAACTGTTTTTT. Its translation: CASSLSPGTGKEKLFF.

The V gene is TRBV5-1, the J gene TRBJ1-2; D may be TRBD1 (5 bases). Trimming removed 0 bases at V and 5 bases at J, with 11 bases between. Germline values: CDR1 SGHRS, CDR2 YFSETQ. The CDR3 is made up of 14 amino acids. The CDR3 DNA follows: TGCGCCAGCAGCTTGGAGGGGAATGGGTATGGCTACACCTTC. It codes for CASSLEGNGYGYTF.

This rearrangement joins TRBV27 to TRBJ2-7; TRBD2 agrees at 9 bases. With V trimmed by 1 base and J by 5 bases, 9 bases remained unmatched. The CDR3 covers 16 residues. Germline values: CDR1 MNHEY, CDR2 SMNVEV (reference sequence). CDR3 amino acids: CASSLFPSGRPDEQYF. The DNA for the CDR3 is TGTGCCAGCAGTTTATTCCCAAGCGGGAGGCCCGACGAGCAGTACTTC.

V and J are TRBV10-3 and TRBJ1-3, with TRBD1 matching 9 bases. After removal of 4 bases from V and 3 bases from J, the junction contained 1 base not matched to a gene. This CDR3 spans 14 amino acids. The V gene's germline CDR1 is ENHRY and CDR2 SYGVKD. The CDR3 DNA reads TGTGCCATCAGTGGGACAGGGGTTGGAAACACCATATATTTT. Residues: CAISGTGVGNTIYF.

The DNA of the CDR3 is TGTGCCAGCAGTGACCAGGGGTCTGGAAACACCATATATTTT. Protein product: CASSDQGSGNTIYF. The rearrangement links TRBV2 to TRBJ1-3, with D perhaps TRBD1 (6 bases). The CDR3 spans 14 residues. V lost 3 bases and J lost 1, with 7 bases in between. Germline V CDR1 and CDR2: SNHLY, FYNNEI.

This chain joins TRBV9 and TRBJ1-1; 8 nucleotides line up with TRBD1. The CDR3 covers 15 residues. Per germline, CDR1 SGDLS and CDR2 YYNGEE. V lost 0 bases, J lost 1 base, and 2 bases stayed unmatched. The CDR3 nucleotides read TGTGCCAGCAGCGTAGTCAGGGGGCGGAACACTGAAGCTTTCTTT. Amino acid sequence: CASSVVRGRNTEAFF.

The chain links TRBV28 to TRBJ1-5, with D possibly matching TRBD1 (6 bases). Trimming pared 7 bases from V and 4 bases from J, leaving 14 bases between. Per the germline V gene, CDR1 is MDHEN and CDR2 is SYDVKM. The CDR3 has 14 residues. In nucleotides, the CDR3 is TGTGCCAGCACCTTAGGGGGGGCGAATCAGCCCCAGCATTTT. Translating it yields CASTLGGANQPQHF.

The rearrangement uses TRBV30 and TRBJ2-2; 10 nucleotides align to TRBD1. This CDR3 has 14 residues. V lost 4 bases and J lost 6; bases outside the gene matches: 5. Germline-derived CDR1 and CDR2 are GTSNPN and SVGIG (reference sequence). The DNA of the CDR3 is TGTGCCTGGATGGGACAGGGGAGGGCCGGGGAGCTGTTTTTT. It is translated as CAWMGQGRAGELFF.